Listed below are T cell receptor beta chains from one sample, sequenced in a study of spatial heterogeneity in lung cancer. TCRdb redid the calling of the 5' RACE reads with MiXCR, one entry per CDR3 protein. The repertoire holds 35,000 to 45,000 distinct CDR3 sequences, with over 6.5% as singletons. The sample in question was PBMCs, obtained at follow-up. These receptors were collected from a male donor with early-stage non-small cell lung cancer. Each CDR3 is given with its conserved first and last residue. A D gene is named only where the DNA matches it firmly. The listing skips clone size in some rows; elsewhere it reads once, few, many or a size class.

>TRBV7-2|.|few|TRBJ2-1
TGTGCCAGCAGCTTAACCGGGACATCCGATGAGCAGTTCTTC
CASSLTGTSDEQFF
>TRBV10-2|.|many|TRBJ2-3
TGCGCCAGCAGTGAGGTAGATATCACAGATACGCAGTATTTT
CASSEVDITDTQYF
>TRBV20-1|TRBD1|many|TRBJ1-5
TGCAGTGCTAGACAAAAGGGACAGTCTCTAGGGCCCCAGCATTTT
CSARQKGQSLGPQHF
>TRBV20-1|.|many|TRBJ2-5
TGCAGTGCCCATTCCTTCCCAGACAGCCACCTGGAGACCCAGTACTTC
CSAHSFPDSHLETQYF
>TRBV9|TRBD2|many|TRBJ2-3
TGTGCCAGCAGCGATTTAGCGGGACCGCACACGGGTACGCAGTATTTT
CASSDLAGPHTGTQYF
>TRBV7-3|.|many|TRBJ2-7
TGTGCCAGCAGCCCGCAACGACCACGGCTATGGGACGAGCAGTACTTC
CASSPQRPRLWDEQYF
>TRBV6-2/TRBV6-3|.|many|TRBJ2-7
TGTGCCAGCAGTTTTTTGCAGGGGTACGAGCAGTACTTC
CASSFLQGYEQYF
>TRBV2|TRBD1|many|TRBJ2-7
TGTGCCAGCAATCCCACAGGGGAGTACTACGAGCAGTACTTC
CASNPTGEYYEQYF
>TRBV7-3|.|many|TRBJ2-3
TGTGCCAGCAGCCCCCAGCAAGGCACAGATACGCAGTATTTT
CASSPQQGTDTQYF
>TRBV3-1|TRBD1|many|TRBJ2-1
TGTGCCAGCAGCCAGCTGCCGGGACAGGGGGCAGGGTGGGAGCAGTTCTTC
CASSQLPGQGAGWEQFF
>TRBV6-1|.|many|TRBJ2-1
TGTGCCAGCAGCCCAGGCCGAGAATCCTACAATGAGCAGTTCTTC
CASSPGRESYNEQFF
>TRBV7-2|.|few|TRBJ2-7
TGTGCCAGCAGCCTACTAGTTTCGGGGCAGTACTTC
CASSLLVSGQYF
>TRBV10-1|.|many|TRBJ1-1
TGCGCCAGCAGTGCCGCACAGGGAAGTGCTGAAGCTTTCTTT
CASSAAQGSAEAFF
>TRBV29-1|.|many|TRBJ2-3
TGCAGCGTCGACCGGGACTTGGGAGATACGCAGTATTTT
CSVDRDLGDTQYF
>TRBV10-3|TRBD2|many|TRBJ2-3
TGTGCCATCAGTGGAGGTCTAGCGGGGGTCACAGATACGCAGTATTTT
CAISGGLAGVTDTQYF
>TRBV2|.|many|TRBJ2-7
TGTGCCAGCAGTGAAGCTTGGCAGGGGATCTACGAGCAGTACTTC
CASSEAWQGIYEQYF
>TRBV29-1|.|many|TRBJ1-1
TGCAGCGTTGGAAAAGGGTTGGACACTGAAGCTTTCTTT
CSVGKGLDTEAFF
>TRBV7-8|.|many|TRBJ2-3
TGTGCCAGCAGCTTATGGGGGGGCACAGATACGCAGTATTTT
CASSLWGGTDTQYF
>TRBV6-5|.|many|TRBJ2-1
TGTGCCAGCAGAAGAACTAATGGGGAGCAGTTCTTC
CASRRTNGEQFF
>TRBV30|.|many|TRBJ2-7
TGTGCCTGCCGGGACGGGAGCTCCTACGAGCAGTACTTC
CACRDGSSYEQYF
>TRBV6-5|TRBD2|.|TRBJ2-3
TGTGCCAGCAGATACACGGGCGGGGGGGCAGCTAGCACAGATACGCAGTATTTT
CASRYTGGGAASTDTQYF
>TRBV6-6|TRBD1|many|TRBJ1-6
TGTGCCAGCAGTTACTATGTGACAGGGGTAGGCTCACCCCTCCACTTT
CASSYYVTGVGSPLHF
>TRBV18|TRBD1|many|TRBJ2-5
TGTGCCAGCTCACCACCCCGGACAGGGAGAGAGACCCAGTACTTC
CASSPPRTGRETQYF
>TRBV7-2|TRBD2|many|TRBJ2-3
TGTGCCAGCAGCTTCCTCGAGCGGGACTTCACAGATACGCAGTATTTT
CASSFLERDFTDTQYF
>TRBV7-9|.|many|TRBJ2-3
TGTGCCAGCAGTCAAATGGGAGATACGCAGTATTTT
CASSQMGDTQYF
>TRBV6-5|.|many|TRBJ1-2
TGTGCCAGCAGTGCCGGTGTGGGCTGGGGCTACACCTTC
CASSAGVGWGYTF
>TRBV10-3|.|many|TRBJ1-1
TGTGCCATCAGTGAGGGCCCAACTGAAGCTTTCTTT
CAISEGPTEAFF
>TRBV7-3|.|many|TRBJ1-1
TGTGCCAGCAGCCCCGCGGGGAGCACTGAAGCTTTCTTT
CASSPAGSTEAFF
>TRBV2|TRBD1|.|TRBJ2-7
TGTGCCAGCAGTGTAAACAGGGGGCCGGGGGAGCAGTACTTC
CASSVNRGPGEQYF
>TRBV6-5|.|many|TRBJ2-6
TGTGCCAGCAGTTATCTAGGCAGATTCTCTGGGGCCAACGTCCTGACTTTC
CASSYLGRFSGANVLTF
>TRBV11-3|TRBD1|many|TRBJ2-1
TGTGCCAGCAGCCCCGGACAGGGTGATCCCTACAATGAGCAGTTCTTC
CASSPGQGDPYNEQFF
>TRBV20-1|.|.|TRBJ1-2
TGCAGTGCAGCTGCAACTGCTTCGGGCTATGGCTACACCTTC
CSAAATASGYGYTF
>TRBV5-1|TRBD2|.|TRBJ2-5
TGCGCCAGCACCCCGGGACTAGCGGGGGCCCAGTGGTACTTC
CASTPGLAGAQWYF
>TRBV27|TRBD2|many|TRBJ2-7
TGTGCCAGCAGTAGAGGAGCGGGGGGGGACTACCGGTACGAGCAGTACTTC
CASSRGAGGDYRYEQYF
>TRBV7-9|.|many|TRBJ2-7
TGTGCCAGCAGCAGTATCGGACCCTACGAGCAGTACTTC
CASSSIGPYEQYF
>TRBV5-1|.|many|TRBJ1-5
TGCGCCAGCAGCTTCGGGGGTAGGGGCAATCAGCCCCAGCATTTT
CASSFGGRGNQPQHF
>TRBV5-1|TRBD2|many|TRBJ2-1
TGCGCCAGCAGCTTCGACGGGGGGACCTACAATGAGCAGTTCTTC
CASSFDGGTYNEQFF
>TRBV5-1|.|many|TRBJ2-2
TGCGCCAGCAGCTCCCGAGGGCCCTCGGTGGACACCGGGGAGCTGTTTTTT
CASSSRGPSVDTGELFF
>TRBV3-1|.|many|TRBJ1-6
TGTGCCAGCAGCCAGCAGGGAGGCTCACCCCTCCACTTT
CASSQQGGSPLHF
>TRBV28|TRBD2|few|TRBJ2-3
TGTGCCAGCAGTGATAGCGGGGGCCTTCAGGATACGCAGTATTTT
CASSDSGGLQDTQYF
>TRBV19|.|.|TRBJ2-5
TGTGCCAGTAGTGAGGCTAGCAGGGAGACCCAGTACTTC
CASSEASRETQYF
>TRBV6-1|.|many|TRBJ2-5
TGTGCCAGCAGTGAGCGGGCGTGGGCCCAAGAGACCCAGTACTTC
CASSERAWAQETQYF
>TRBV5-1|TRBD2|many|TRBJ2-5
TGCGCCAGCAGCCCCGGACTAGCGGGGGGGCAAGAGACCCAGTACTTC
CASSPGLAGGQETQYF
>TRBV6-1|.|many|TRBJ1-2
TGTGCCAGCAGGCCCGGAGAAGGGACGGGCGGCCCGGGCTACACCTTC
CASRPGEGTGGPGYTF
>TRBV7-9|.|many|TRBJ2-5
TGTGCCAGCAGCCCGGAGGGGGTAGAGACCCAGTACTTC
CASSPEGVETQYF
>TRBV7-9|.|many|TRBJ1-6
TGTGCCAGCAGCCCCGGGCCCTCAAATTCACCCCTCCACTTT
CASSPGPSNSPLHF
>TRBV19|.|many|TRBJ2-7
TGTGCCAGTAGTATCGGAGGACTGGGGGCCTACGAGCAGTACTTC
CASSIGGLGAYEQYF
>TRBV20-1|.|many|TRBJ2-7
TGCAGTGCTAGAGGCACTCACTCCTACGAGCAGTACTTC
CSARGTHSYEQYF
>TRBV11-2|.|few|TRBJ2-3
TGTGCCAGCAACCCCCTGGGGAAGGGTCTGGGGGCTGGCACAGATACGCAGTATTTT
CASNPLGKGLGAGTDTQYF
>TRBV6-6|TRBD1|many|TRBJ1-1
TGTGCCAGCAGTACACAGGGGGGGAACACTGAAGCTTTCTTT
CASSTQGGNTEAFF
>TRBV6-2/TRBV6-3|TRBD2|many|TRBJ2-7
TGTGCCAGCAGCCCGGGAGGAGCGGTCTCCTACGAGCAGTACTTC
CASSPGGAVSYEQYF
>TRBV19|TRBD2|many|TRBJ2-5
TGTGCCAGTAGTATACGAGCTAGCGGGGTGGAGACCCAGTACTTC
CASSIRASGVETQYF
>TRBV7-9|.|many|TRBJ2-1
TGTGCCAGCAGTTTTTCCTCTGGACTTGCCAATGAGCAGTTCTTC
CASSFSSGLANEQFF
>TRBV19|.|many|TRBJ1-2
TGTGCCACCGCCGGGGGCTATGGCTACACCTTC
CATAGGYGYTF
>TRBV30|.|many|TRBJ2-2
TGTGCCTGGAGTGTACTAAAGGGTATCGGGGAGCTGTTTTTT
CAWSVLKGIGELFF
>TRBV11-2|TRBD2|medium-sized|TRBJ2-3
TGTGCCAGCAGCTACACTAGCGGGACAACAGATACGCAGTATTTT
CASSYTSGTTDTQYF
>TRBV3-1|.|many|TRBJ1-2
TGTGCCAGCAGCCAAGTCATGCGAACAGGATCCACCTATGGCTACACCTTC
CASSQVMRTGSTYGYTF
>TRBV11-2|.|many|TRBJ1-1
TGTGCCAGCAGCTCCTACAGTCCCTACACTGAAGCTTTCTTT
CASSSYSPYTEAFF
>TRBV11-2|.|medium-sized|TRBJ2-2
TGTGCCAGCACCATATCAGGGGAGGACACCGGGGAGCTGTTTTTT
CASTISGEDTGELFF